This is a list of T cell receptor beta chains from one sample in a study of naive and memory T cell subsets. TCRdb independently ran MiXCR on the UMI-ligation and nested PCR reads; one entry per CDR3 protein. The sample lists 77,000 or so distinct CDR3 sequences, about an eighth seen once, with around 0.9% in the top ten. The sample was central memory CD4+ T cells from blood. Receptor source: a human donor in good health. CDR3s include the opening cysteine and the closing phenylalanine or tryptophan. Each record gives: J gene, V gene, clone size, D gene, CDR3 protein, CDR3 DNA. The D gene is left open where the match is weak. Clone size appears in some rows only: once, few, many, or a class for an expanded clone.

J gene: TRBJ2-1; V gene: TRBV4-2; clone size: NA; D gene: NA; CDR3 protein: CASSQQAGRREQFF; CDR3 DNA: TGTGCCAGCAGCCAACAAGCAGGACGGCGTGAGCAGTTCTTC
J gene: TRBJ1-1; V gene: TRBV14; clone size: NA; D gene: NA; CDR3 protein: CASSQDARERAFF; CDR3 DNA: TGTGCCAGCAGCCAAGATGCTCGGGAGAGAGCTTTCTTT
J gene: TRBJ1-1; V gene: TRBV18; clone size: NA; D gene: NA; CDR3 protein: CASSPNGRVNTEAFF; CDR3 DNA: TGTGCCAGCTCACCAAACGGCCGGGTGAACACTGAAGCTTTCTTT
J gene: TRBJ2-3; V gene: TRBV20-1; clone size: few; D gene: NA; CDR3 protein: CSATTGVWSTDTQYF; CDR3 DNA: TGCAGTGCTACAACGGGTGTTTGGAGCACAGATACGCAGTATTTT
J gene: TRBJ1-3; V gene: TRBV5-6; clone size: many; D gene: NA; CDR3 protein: CASSLQGTGNTIYF; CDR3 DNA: TGTGCCAGCAGCCTCCAGGGGACTGGAAACACCATATATTTT
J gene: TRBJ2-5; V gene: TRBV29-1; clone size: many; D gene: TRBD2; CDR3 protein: CSAQYLAGAQETQYF; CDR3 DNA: TGCAGCGCCCAATACCTAGCGGGAGCTCAAGAGACCCAGTACTTC
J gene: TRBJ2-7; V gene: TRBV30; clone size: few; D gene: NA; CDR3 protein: CAWSVFAWRGEIYEQYF; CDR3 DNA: TGTGCCTGGAGTGTCTTTGCATGGAGGGGGGAAATCTACGAGCAGTACTTC
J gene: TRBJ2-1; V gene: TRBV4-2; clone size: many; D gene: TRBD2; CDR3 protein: CASSQDMTSGRRGEQFF; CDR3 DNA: TGTGCCAGCAGCCAAGACATGACTAGCGGGAGAAGGGGCGAGCAGTTCTTC
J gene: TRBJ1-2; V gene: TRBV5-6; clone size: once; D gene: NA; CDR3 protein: CASSLGTASNYGYTF; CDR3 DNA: TGTGCCAGCAGCCTAGGGACGGCGTCTAACTATGGCTACACCTTC
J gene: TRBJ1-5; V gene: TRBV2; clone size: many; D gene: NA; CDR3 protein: CASTLGRDGRNQPQHF; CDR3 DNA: TGTGCCAGCACCCTTGGCCGGGACGGCCGTAATCAGCCCCAGCATTTT
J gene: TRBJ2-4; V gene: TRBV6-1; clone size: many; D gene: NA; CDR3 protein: CATIGTKNIQYF; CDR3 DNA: TGTGCCACCATCGGAACCAAAAACATTCAGTACTTC
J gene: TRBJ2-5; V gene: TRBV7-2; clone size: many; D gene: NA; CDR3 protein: CASSLSVQGTQYF; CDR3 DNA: TGTGCCAGCAGCTTAAGCGTCCAGGGGACCCAGTACTTC
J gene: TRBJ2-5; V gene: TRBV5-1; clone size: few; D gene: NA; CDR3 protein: CASVGDPHQETQYF; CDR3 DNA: TGCGCCAGCGTGGGGGACCCCCACCAAGAGACCCAGTACTTC
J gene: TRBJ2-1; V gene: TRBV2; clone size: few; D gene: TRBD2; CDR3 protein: CASSELAGYYNEQFF; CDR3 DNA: TGTGCCAGCAGTGAACTAGCGGGGTACTACAATGAGCAGTTCTTC
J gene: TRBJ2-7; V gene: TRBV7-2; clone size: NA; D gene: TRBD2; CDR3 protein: CASSLNRGGASYEQYF; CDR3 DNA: TGTGCCAGCAGCCTAAACCGGGGGGGGGCCTCCTACGAGCAGTACTTC
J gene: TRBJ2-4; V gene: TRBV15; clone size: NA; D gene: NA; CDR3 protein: CATSNPPAGFIQYF; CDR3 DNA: TGTGCCACCAGTAACCCACCGGCTGGCTTCATTCAGTACTTC
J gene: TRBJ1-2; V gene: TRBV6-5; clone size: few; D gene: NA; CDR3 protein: CASKAGVGHYGYTF; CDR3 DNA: TGTGCCAGCAAAGCGGGGGTTGGGCACTATGGCTACACCTTC
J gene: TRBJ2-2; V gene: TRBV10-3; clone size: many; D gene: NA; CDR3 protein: CAISESTLRAGELFF; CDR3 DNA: TGTGCCATCAGTGAGTCGACTCTCAGGGCCGGGGAGCTGTTTTTT
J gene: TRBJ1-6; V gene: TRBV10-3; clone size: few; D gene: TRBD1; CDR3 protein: CATLTGMNSPLHF; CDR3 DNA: TGTGCCACCCTGACAGGGATGAATTCACCCCTCCACTTT
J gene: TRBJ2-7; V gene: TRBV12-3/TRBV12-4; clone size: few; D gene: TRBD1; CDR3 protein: CASSLNGQGGFYF; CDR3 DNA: TGTGCCAGCAGTCTAAACGGACAGGGGGGGTTTTACTTC
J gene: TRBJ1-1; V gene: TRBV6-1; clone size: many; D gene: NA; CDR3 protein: CASKLGVTEAFF; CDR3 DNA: TGTGCCAGCAAACTTGGGGTCACTGAAGCTTTCTTT
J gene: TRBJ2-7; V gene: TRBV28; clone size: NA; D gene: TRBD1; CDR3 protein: CATRDSTYEQYF; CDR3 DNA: TGTGCTACCCGGGACAGTACCTACGAGCAGTACTTC
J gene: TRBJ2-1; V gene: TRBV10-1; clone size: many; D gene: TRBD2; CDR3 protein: CASKSGLAEKNEQFF; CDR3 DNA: TGCGCCAGCAAGTCAGGACTAGCTGAAAAAAATGAGCAGTTCTTC
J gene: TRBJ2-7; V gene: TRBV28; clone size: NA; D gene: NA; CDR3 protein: CASSTPSREQYF; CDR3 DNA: TGTGCCAGCAGCACCCCATCGCGCGAGCAGTACTTC
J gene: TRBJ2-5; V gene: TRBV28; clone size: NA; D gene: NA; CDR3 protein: CASSSGLETQYF; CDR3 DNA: TGTGCCAGCAGTTCAGGGTTGGAGACCCAGTACTTC
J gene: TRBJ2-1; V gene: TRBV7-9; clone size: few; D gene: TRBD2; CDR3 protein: CASSLDTSGRAVYNEQFF; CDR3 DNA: TGTGCCAGCAGCTTAGATACTAGCGGGAGGGCAGTGTACAATGAGCAGTTCTTC
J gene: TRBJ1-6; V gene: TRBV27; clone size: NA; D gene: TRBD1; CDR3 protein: CASNRGTGDGSPLHF; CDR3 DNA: TGTGCCAGCAACCGCGGGACAGGGGATGGTTCACCCCTCCACTTT
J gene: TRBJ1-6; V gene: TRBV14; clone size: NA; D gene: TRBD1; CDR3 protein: CASSLSTGQAPPLHF; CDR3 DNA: TGTGCCAGCAGCCTTTCAACCGGACAGGCCCCACCCCTCCACTTT
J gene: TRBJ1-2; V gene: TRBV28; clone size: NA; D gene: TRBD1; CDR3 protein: CASSLVHRGTARGYTF; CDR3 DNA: TGTGCCAGCAGTTTGGTCCACAGAGGGACAGCGCGTGGCTACACCTTC
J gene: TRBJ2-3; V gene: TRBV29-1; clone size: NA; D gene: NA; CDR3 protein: CSVKKVDTQYF; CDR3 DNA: TGCAGCGTCAAAAAGGTAGATACGCAGTATTTT
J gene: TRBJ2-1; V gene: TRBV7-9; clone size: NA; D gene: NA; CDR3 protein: CASSLAEGAGNEQFF; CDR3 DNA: TGTGCCAGCAGCTTAGCGGAGGGAGCTGGCAATGAGCAGTTCTTC
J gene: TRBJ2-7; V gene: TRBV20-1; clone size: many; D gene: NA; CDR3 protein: CSARDSFQGYEQYF; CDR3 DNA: TGCAGTGCTAGAGACTCATTCCAGGGTTACGAGCAGTACTTC
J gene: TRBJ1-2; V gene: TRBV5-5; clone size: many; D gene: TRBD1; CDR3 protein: CASSGTGNYGYTF; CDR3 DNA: TGTGCCAGCAGCGGGACAGGGAACTATGGCTACACCTTC
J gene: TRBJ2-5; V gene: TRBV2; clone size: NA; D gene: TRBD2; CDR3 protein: CASSERLAGVQETQYF; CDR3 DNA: TGTGCCAGCAGTGAAAGACTAGCGGGGGTCCAAGAGACCCAGTACTTC
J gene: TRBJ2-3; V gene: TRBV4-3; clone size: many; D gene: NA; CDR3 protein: CASSGLATDTQYF; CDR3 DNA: TGCGCCAGCAGCGGTCTTGCTACAGATACGCAGTATTTT
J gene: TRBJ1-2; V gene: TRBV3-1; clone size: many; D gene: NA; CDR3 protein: CASSHRGSNYGYTF; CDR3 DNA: TGTGCCAGCAGCCATAGGGGTTCGAACTATGGCTACACCTTC
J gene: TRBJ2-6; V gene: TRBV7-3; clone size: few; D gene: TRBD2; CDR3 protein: CASSLAGGSGGANVLTF; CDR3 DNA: TGTGCCAGCAGCTTAGCGGGGGGTTCTGGTGGGGCCAACGTCCTGACTTTC
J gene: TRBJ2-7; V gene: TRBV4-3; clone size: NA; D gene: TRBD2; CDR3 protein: CASSHLAGGPDEQYF; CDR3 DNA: TGCGCCAGCAGCCATTTAGCGGGAGGGCCTGACGAGCAGTACTTC
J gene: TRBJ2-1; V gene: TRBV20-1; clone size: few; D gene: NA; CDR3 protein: CSANLRAANEQFF; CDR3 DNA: TGCAGTGCCAACCTCCGGGCCGCAAATGAGCAGTTCTTC
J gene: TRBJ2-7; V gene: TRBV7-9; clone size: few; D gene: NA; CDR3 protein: CASSQLYIDRPSSYEQYF; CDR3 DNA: TGTGCCAGCAGCCAACTGTACATCGACAGGCCCAGCTCCTACGAGCAGTACTTC
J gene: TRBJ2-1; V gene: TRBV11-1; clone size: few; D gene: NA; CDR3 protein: CASSLDLRNEQFF; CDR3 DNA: TGTGCCAGCAGCTTAGACCTACGGAATGAGCAGTTCTTC
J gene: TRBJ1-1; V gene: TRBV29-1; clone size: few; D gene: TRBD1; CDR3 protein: CSVEWGQGGRLNTEAFF; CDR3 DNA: TGCAGCGTTGAATGGGGACAGGGGGGACGTCTGAACACTGAAGCTTTCTTT
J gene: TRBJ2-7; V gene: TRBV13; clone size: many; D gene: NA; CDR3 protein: CASSPRRDSTYEQYF; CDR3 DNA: TGTGCCAGCAGCCCTAGGCGGGACTCCACCTACGAGCAGTACTTC
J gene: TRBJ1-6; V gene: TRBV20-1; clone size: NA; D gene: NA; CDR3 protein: CSARWTVNSPLHF; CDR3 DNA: TGCAGTGCTAGATGGACAGTGAATTCACCCCTCCACTTT